This TCR beta chain was found in a study of shared clonotypes between healthy human individuals (TCRdb year 2020). Study-level background: Three men and a couple of women, aged 18 to 49 years, made up the cohort. For each donor, three plates each were used for CD4 naive and CD4 memory, two plates were used for CD8 naive, and one plate was used for CD8 memory. The study deeply sequenced blood TCR repertoires of several healthy adults to estimate repertoire size and the extent of clonotype sharing between individuals. Libraries were prepared and TCR repertoires were sequenced by different laboratories using diverse techniques, in order to increase sequencing depth and limit assay-specific biases. Each donor's leukapheresis produced roughly between roughly 0.94 and 9.5 billion PBMCs. Here is what the overall study found, with its caveats: Pairwise subsampling led to the expectation that sequencing depth would affect the degree of clonotype sharing among donors. Clonotypes shared by all four sorted-subset donors showed higher generation probabilities than non-shared clonotypes. The genetic and exposure-history diversity represented was limited by the small number of donors. Across a few donors, about 5.2% of naive CD4, approximately 3.5% of naive CD8, about 2.3% of memory CD4, and about 0.44% of memory CD8 clonotypes were shared. Even with the large sequencing depth, rarefaction of the sorted-subset datasets indicated that sequencing was incomplete. Sampling was restricted to blood, and TCR repertoires in tissue are likely to differ from TCR repertoires in blood. Naive subsets generally had larger estimated clonotype richness than memory subsets.

For the CD8 naive samples, CD45RO-negative cells were positively selected for CCR7, yielding a CD45RA+CCR7+ population from which TemRA cells were excluded. The donors were healthy, HIV-negative adults with no recently reported acute infections or vaccinations. Every donor was a Caucasian adult residing in Nashville, Tennessee, USA. Blood was collected by leukapheresis, and PBMCs were isolated by Ficoll-Histopaque density gradient centrifugation and then cryopreserved in liquid nitrogen vapor phase. Analytical flow cytometry was used to check the purity and quantity of every magnetically sorted T cell population. Each sorted fraction had its genomic DNA isolated and then quantified by UV absorbance on a Nanodrop 2000c. This clone has a single count. Its antigen remains unidentified. The record has no base qualities; no much larger clone is one base away. TCR CDR3 regions were amplified from genomic DNA by multiplex PCR using the deep immunoSEQ assay. Extracted genomic DNA from each cell subset was distributed evenly across all wells of several immunoSEQ 96-well plates, and each plate was treated as a replicate. For sorted subsets, each replicate PCR was loaded with 200 to 250 ng genomic DNA, equivalent to some 27,000 T cell genomes. Purified libraries were quantified with a Qubit 3.0 fluorometer, sized on a Bioanalyzer 2100, and re-quantified with the KAPA Library Quantification kit. Each immunoSEQ 96-well plate was sequenced on its own single-read 150-cycle Illumina NextSeq 550 flow cell. The published analysis was carried out like this. Because only junctional sequences without quality scores were contained in the immunoSEQ output, filtering matching that applied to full-length reads could not be performed. To assign V/J genes and CDR3, sequences were annotated against IMGT germline references using PyIR, a Python wrapper for IgBLAST v1.9. Reads were removed for weak V/J assignments (E-value above 1e-6), missing CDR3, stop codons, out-of-frame junctions, or ambiguous translated residues. V3J clonotypes were defined as sequences sharing the same inferred V gene, J gene, and CDR3 amino acid sequence. Percentage overlap between repertoires was computed as shared unique clonotypes divided by the size of the smaller repertoire. RTK rarefaction, the Chao1 estimator, and Recon v2.1 estimates of unobserved clonotypes were used to assess repertoire richness. OLGA was used to compute generation probabilities for all TCRbeta clonotypes that the gDNA method yielded from a handful of donors. Entries here come from immuneACCESS through TCRdb and include only in-frame sequences with V and J called. Some clones fail to appear in such tables; in the studies checked, an unresolved V gene covers under half of the shortfall, and the cause of the remainder is unknown. V, J and clone size are those of that table, while D and trimming were read from the DNA. The sample yields nearly 600,000 clones; 95% to 96% were counted once. The top ten hold 0.085% to 0.11% of the sample.

The germline V gene yields MGHRA for CDR1 and YSYEKL for CDR2. After removal of 4 bases from V and 7 bases from J, the junction retains 8 bases not matched to a gene. There are 15 amino acids in the CDR3, from cysteine to phenylalanine inclusive. Kept here is only the CDR3 DNA, which spans 45 bases and is read in frame from base 1. This receptor chain uses TRBV4-1 and TRBJ2-2; 8 of the junction bases match TRBD2. This TCR came from a woman in her twenties or thirties in good health. Sequencing input: naive CD8+ T cells sorted from blood. Read against the paper, the sample's cell subset or site label means: CD45RA+CCR7+. The nucleotide sequence is TGCGCCAGCAGCCTGTCTAGCGGGTGGGGCGGGGAGCTGTTTTTT. This translates into CASSLSSGWGGELFF.